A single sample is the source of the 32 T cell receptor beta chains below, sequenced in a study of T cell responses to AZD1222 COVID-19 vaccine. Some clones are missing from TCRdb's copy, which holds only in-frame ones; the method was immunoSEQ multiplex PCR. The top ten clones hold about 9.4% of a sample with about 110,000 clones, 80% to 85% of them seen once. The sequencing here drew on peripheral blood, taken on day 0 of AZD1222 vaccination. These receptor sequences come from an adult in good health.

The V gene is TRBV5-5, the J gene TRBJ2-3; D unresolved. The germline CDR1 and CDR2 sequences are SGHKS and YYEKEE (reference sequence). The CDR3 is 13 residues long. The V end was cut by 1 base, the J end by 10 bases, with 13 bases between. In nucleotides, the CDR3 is TGTGCCAGCAGCTTGCCGATGAATCAGGCGCAGTATTTT. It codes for CASSLPMNQAQYF. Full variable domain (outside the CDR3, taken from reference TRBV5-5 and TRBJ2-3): DAGVTQSPTHLIKTRGQQVTLRCSPISGHKSVSWYQQVLGQGPQFIFQYYEKEERGRGNFPDRFSARQFPNYSSELNVNALLLGDSALYLCASSLPMNQAQYFGPGTRLTVL.

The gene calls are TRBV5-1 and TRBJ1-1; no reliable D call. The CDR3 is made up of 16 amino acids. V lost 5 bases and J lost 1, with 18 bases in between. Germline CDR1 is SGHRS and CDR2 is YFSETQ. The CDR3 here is CASRGISGLGNTEAFF. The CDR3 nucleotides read TGCGCCAGCAGGGGTATTTCGGGTCTAGGGAACACTGAAGCTTTCTTT. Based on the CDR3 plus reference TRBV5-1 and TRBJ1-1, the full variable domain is KAGVTQTPRYLIKTRGQQVTLSCSPISGHRSVSWYQQTPGQGLQFLFEYFSETQRNKGNFPGRFSGRQFSNSRSEMNVSTLELGDSALYLCASRGISGLGNTEAFFGQGTRLTVV.

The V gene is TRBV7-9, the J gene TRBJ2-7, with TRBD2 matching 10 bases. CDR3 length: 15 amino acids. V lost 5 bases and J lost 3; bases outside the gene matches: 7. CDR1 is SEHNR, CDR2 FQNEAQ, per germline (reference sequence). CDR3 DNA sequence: TGTGCCAGCAGCCCTGGTCTAGCGGGGGACTACGAGCAGTACTTC. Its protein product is CASSPGLAGDYEQYF.

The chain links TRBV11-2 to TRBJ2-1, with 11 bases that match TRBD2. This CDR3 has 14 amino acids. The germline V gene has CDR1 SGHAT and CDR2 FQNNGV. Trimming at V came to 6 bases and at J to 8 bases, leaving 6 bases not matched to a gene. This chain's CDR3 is CASRIAGGPYEQFF. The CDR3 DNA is TGTGCCAGCAGGATAGCGGGAGGGCCCTATGAGCAGTTCTTC.

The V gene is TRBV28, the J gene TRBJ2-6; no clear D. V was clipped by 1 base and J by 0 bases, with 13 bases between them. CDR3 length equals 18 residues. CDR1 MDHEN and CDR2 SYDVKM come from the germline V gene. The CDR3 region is CASSLLSNQFSGANVLTF. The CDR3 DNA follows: TGTGCCAGCAGTTTATTAAGTAATCAATTCTCTGGGGCCAACGTCCTGACTTTC.

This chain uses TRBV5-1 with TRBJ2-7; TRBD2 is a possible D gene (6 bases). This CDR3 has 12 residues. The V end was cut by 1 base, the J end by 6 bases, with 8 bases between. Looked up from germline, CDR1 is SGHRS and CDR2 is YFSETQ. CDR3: CASSLPGSEQYF. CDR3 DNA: TGCGCCAGCAGCTTGCCCGGGAGCGAGCAGTACTTC.

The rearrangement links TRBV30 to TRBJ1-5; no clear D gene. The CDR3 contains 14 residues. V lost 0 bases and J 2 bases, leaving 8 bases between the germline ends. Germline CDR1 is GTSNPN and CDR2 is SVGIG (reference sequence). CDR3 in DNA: TGTGCCTGGAGTGTGGTAACAGGCAATCAGCCCCAGCATTTT. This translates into CAWSVVTGNQPQHF.

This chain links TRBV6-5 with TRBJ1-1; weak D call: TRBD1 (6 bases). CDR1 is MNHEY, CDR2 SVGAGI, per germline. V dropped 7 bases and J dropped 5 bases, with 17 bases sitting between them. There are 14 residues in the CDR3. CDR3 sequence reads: CASTSLQGTTEAFF. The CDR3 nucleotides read TGTGCCAGCACCTCCCTACAGGGAACGACTGAAGCTTTCTTT.

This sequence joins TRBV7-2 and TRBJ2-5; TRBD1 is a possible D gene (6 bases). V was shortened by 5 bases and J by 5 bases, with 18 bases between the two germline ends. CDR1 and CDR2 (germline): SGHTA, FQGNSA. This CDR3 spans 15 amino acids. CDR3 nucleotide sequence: TGTGCCAGCAGCCCTAACTGGGGGCTAGCTGAGACCCAGTACTTC. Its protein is CASSPNWGLAETQYF.

Written as DNA, the CDR3 is TGTGCCAGCAGCTTAGTGGTACGGTCTGGAAACACCATATATTTT. Its translation is CASSLVVRSGNTIYF. The V call is TRBV7-9, the J call TRBJ1-3; the D is unclear. V lost 1 base to trimming and J lost 1 base, with 8 bases between them. Germline CDR1 is SEHNR and CDR2 is FQNEAQ (reference sequence). CDR3 length: 15 residues.

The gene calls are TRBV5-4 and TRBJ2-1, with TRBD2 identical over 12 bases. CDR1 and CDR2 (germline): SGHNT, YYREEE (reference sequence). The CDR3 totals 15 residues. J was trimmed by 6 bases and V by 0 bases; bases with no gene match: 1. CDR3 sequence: CASSLGLAGVNEQFF. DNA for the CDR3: TGTGCCAGCAGCTTGGGACTAGCGGGAGTCAATGAGCAGTTCTTC. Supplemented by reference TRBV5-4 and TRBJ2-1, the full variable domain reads ETGVTQSPTHLIKTRGQQVTLRCSSQSGHNTVSWYQQALGQGPQFIFQYYREEENGRGNFPPRFSGLQFPNYSSELNVNALELDDSALYLCASSLGLAGVNEQFFGPGTRLTVL.

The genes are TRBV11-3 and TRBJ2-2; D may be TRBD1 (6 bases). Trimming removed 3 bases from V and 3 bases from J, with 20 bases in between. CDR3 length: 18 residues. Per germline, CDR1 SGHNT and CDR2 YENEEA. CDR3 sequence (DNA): TGTGCCAGCAGCTTCGGACAGCTTAACCGTTCGGACACCGGGGAGCTGTTTTTT. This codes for CASSFGQLNRSDTGELFF.

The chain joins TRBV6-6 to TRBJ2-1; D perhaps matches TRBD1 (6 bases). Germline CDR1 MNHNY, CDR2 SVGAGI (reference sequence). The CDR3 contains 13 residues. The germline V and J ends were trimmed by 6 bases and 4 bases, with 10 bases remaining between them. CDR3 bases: TGTGCCAGCAGCATAACAGGGTACAATGAGCAGTTCTTC. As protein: CASSITGYNEQFF.

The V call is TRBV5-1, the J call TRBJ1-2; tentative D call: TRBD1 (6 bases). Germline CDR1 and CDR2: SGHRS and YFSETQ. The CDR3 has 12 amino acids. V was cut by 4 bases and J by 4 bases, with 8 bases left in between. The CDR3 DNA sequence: TGCGCCAGCAGCCCGGACAGCTATGGCTACACCTTC. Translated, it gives CASSPDSYGYTF.

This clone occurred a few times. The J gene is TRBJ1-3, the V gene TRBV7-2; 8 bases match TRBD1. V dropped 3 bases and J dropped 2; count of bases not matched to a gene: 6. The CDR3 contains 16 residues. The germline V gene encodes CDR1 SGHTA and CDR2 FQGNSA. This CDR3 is CASSLTETGAGNTIYF. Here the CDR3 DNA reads TGTGCCAGCAGCTTGACCGAGACAGGGGCTGGAAACACCATATATTTT.

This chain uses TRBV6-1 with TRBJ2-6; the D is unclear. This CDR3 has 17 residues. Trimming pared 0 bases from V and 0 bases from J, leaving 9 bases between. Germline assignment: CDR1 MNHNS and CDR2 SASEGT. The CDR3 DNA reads TGTGCCAGCAGTGAAGCCGCAGGAAACTCTGGGGCCAACGTCCTGACTTTC. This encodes CASSEAAGNSGANVLTF.

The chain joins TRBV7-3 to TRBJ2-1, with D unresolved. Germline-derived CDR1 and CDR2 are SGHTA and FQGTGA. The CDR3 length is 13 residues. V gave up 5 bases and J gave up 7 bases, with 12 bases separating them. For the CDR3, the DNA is TGTGCCAGCAGCACTCAGGACGGAAATGAGCAGTTCTTC. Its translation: CASSTQDGNEQFF.

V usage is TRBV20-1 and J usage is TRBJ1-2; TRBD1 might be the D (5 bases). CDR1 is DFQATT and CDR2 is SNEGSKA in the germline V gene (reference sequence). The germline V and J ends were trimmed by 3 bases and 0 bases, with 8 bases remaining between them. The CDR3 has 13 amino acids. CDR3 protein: CSASGRANYGYTF. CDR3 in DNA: TGCAGTGCTAGTGGCAGGGCTAACTATGGCTACACCTTC.

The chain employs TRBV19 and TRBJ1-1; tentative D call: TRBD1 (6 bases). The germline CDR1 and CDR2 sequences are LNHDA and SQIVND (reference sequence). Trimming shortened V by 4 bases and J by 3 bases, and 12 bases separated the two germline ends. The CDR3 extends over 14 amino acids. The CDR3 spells CASSNWGPDTEAFF. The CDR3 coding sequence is TGTGCCAGTAGTAACTGGGGGCCGGACACTGAAGCTTTCTTT. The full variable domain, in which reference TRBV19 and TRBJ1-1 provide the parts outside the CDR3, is DGGITQSPKYLFRKEGQNVTLSCEQNLNHDAMYWYRQDPGQGLRLIYYSQIVNDFQKGDIAEGYSVSREKKESFPLTVTSAQKNPTAFYLCASSNWGPDTEAFFGQGTRLTVV.

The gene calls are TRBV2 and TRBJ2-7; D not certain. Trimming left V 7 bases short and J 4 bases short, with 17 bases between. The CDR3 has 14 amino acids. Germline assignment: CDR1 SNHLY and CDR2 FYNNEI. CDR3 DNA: TGTGCCAGCACAACCGGGCTTTCCATTTACGAGCAGTACTTC. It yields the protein CASTTGLSIYEQYF.

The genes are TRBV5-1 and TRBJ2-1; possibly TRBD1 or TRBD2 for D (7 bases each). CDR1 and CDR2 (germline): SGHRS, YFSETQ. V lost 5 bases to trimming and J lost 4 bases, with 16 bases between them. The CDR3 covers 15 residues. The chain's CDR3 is CASRLAGGAYNEQFF. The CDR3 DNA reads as TGCGCCAGCAGGCTTGCAGGGGGGGCATACAATGAGCAGTTCTTC.

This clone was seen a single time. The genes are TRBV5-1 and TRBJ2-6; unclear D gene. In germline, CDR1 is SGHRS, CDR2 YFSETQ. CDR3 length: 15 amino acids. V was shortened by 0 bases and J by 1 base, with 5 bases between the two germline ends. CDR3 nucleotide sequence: TGCGCCAGCAGCTTGGGGGAATCTGGGGCCAACGTCCTGACTTTC. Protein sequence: CASSLGESGANVLTF.

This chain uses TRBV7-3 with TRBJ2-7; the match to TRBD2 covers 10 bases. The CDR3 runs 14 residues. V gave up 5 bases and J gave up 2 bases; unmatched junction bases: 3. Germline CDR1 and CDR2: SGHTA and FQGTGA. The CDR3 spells CASSRTSGAYEQYF. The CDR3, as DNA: TGTGCCAGCAGCCGGACTAGCGGTGCCTACGAGCAGTACTTC.

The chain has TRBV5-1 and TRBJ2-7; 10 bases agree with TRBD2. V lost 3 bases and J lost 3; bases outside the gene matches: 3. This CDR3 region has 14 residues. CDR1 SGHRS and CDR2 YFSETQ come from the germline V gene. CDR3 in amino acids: CASSSRTSGYEQYF. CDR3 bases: TGCGCCAGCAGCTCGAGGACTAGCGGCTACGAGCAGTACTTC.

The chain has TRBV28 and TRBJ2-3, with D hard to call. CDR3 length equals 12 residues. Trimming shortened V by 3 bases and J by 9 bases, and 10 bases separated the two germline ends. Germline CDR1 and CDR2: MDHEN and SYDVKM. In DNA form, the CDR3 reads TGTGCCAGCAGTTTTCGACGACAAACGCAGTATTTT. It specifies CASSFRRQTQYF.

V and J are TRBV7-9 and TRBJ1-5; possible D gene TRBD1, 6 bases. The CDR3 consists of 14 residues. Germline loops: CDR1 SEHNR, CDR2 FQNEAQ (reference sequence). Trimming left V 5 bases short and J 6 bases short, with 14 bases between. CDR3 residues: CASSQTGGSQPQHF. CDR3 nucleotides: TGTGCCAGCAGCCAGACAGGCGGGAGTCAGCCCCAGCATTTT.

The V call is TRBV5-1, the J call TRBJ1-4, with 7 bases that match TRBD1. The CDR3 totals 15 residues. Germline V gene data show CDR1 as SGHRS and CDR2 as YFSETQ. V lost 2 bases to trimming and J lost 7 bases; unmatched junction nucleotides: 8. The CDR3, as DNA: TGCGCCAGCAGCTTACAGGGGATGGGGGGTGAAAAACTGTTTTTT. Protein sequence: CASSLQGMGGEKLFF.

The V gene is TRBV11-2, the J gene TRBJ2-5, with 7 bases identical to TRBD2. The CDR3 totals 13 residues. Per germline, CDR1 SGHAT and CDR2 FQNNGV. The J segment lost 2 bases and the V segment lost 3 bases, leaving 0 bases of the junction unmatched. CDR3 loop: CASSLGGQETQYF. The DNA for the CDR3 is TGTGCCAGCAGCTTGGGAGGGCAAGAGACCCAGTACTTC. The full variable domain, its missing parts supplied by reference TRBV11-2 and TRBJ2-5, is EAGVAQSPRYKIIEKRQSVAFWCNPISGHATLYWYQQILGQGPKLLIQFQNNGVVDDSQLPKDRFSAERLKGVDSTLKIQPAKLEDSAVYLCASSLGGQETQYFGPGTRLLVL.

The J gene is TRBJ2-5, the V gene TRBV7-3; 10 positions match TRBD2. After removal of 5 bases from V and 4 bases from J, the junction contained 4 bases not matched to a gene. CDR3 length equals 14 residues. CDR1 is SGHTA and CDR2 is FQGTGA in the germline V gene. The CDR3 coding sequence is TGTGCCAGCAGCCTGCTAGCGGGAGTAGAGACCCAGTACTTC. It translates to CASSLLAGVETQYF.

CDR3 sequence: CASGQGGDQPQHF. The CDR3 nucleotides read TGTGCCAGCGGACAGGGGGGAGATCAGCCCCAGCATTTT. The chain links TRBV10-3 to TRBJ1-5, with 10 bases matching TRBD1. CDR1 is ENHRY and CDR2 is SYGVKD in the germline V gene. V lost 10 bases, J lost 5 bases, and 5 bases stayed unmatched. The CDR3 length is 13 residues.

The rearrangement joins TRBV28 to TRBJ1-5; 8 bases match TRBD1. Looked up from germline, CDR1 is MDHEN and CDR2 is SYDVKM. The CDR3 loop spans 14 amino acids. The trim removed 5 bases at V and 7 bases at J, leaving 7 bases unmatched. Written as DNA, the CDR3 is TGTGCCAGCAGTCTGGACAGGGTAGGACAGCCCCAGCATTTT. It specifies CASSLDRVGQPQHF.

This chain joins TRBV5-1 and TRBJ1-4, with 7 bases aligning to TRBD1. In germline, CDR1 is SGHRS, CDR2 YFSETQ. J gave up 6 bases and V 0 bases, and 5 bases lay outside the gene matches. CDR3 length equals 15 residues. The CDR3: CASSLAGQPDEKLFF. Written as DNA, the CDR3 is TGCGCCAGCAGCTTGGCGGGACAGCCCGATGAAAAACTGTTTTTT.